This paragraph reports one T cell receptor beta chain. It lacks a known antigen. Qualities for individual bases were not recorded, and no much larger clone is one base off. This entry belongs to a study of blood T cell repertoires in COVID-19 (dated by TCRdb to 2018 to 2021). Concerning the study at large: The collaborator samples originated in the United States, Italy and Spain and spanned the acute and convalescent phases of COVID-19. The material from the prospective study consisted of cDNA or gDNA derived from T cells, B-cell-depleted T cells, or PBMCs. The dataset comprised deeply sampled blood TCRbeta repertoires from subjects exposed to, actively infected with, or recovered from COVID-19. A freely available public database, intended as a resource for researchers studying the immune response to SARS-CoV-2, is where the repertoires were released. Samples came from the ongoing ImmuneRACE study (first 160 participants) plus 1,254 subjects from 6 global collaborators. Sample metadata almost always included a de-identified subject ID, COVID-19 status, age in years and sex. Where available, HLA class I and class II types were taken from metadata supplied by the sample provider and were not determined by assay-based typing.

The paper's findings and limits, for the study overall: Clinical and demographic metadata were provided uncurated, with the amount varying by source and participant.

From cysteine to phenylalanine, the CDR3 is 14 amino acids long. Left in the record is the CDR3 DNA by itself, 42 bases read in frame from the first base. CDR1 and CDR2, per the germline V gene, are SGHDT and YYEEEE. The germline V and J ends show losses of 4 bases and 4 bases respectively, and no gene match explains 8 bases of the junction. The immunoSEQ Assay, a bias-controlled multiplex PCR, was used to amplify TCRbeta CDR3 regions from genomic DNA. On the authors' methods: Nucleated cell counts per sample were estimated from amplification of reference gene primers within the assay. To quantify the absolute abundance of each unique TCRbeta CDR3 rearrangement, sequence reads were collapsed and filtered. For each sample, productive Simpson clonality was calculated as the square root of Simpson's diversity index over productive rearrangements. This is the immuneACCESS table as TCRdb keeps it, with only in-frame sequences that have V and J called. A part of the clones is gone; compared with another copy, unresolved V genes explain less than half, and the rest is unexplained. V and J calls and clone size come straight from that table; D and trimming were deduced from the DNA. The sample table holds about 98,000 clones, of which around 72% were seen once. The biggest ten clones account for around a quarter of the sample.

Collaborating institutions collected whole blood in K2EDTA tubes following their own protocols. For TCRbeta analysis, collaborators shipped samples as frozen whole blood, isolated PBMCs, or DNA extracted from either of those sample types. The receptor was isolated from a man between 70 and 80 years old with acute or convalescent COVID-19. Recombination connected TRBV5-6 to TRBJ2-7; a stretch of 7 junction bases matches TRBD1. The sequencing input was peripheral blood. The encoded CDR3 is CASSRAGTVYEQYF. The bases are TGTGCCAGCAGCCGAGCCGGGACAGTGTACGAGCAGTACTTC.